A selection of T cell receptor beta chains follows, all from one sample in a study of vaccination and CD4 T cells after COVID-19. MiXCR was run by TCRdb on the PCR reads, yielding one entry per CDR3 protein. The table lists some 21,000 distinct CDR3 sequences, around 57% of them singletons. This material consisted of CD4+ T cells from blood, taken before SARS-CoV-2 vaccination. These receptors originate from a human donor who had recovered from COVID-19. CDR3s include the opening cysteine and the closing phenylalanine or tryptophan. The order of the fields is clone size, D gene, V gene, J gene, CDR3 protein, CDR3 DNA. A D gene is named only where the DNA matches it firmly. Some rows have no size entry. The others give once, few or many, or a class for an expanded clone.

.,.,TRBV2,TRBJ2-7,CASSEEAGLDAEQYF,TGTGCCAGCAGTGAAGAGGCAGGGCTTGACGCCGAGCAGTACTTC
.,TRBD1,TRBV28,TRBJ1-5,CASSFAGTGQGNQPQHF,TGTGCCAGCAGTTTCGCGGGGACGGGACAGGGAAATCAGCCCCAGCATTTT
.,.,TRBV6-2/TRBV6-3,TRBJ1-5,CTSKAGTLNQPQHF,TGTACCAGCAAGGCAGGGACGCTCAATCAGCCCCAGCATTTT
.,.,TRBV29-1,TRBJ2-5,CSVVAQGFVETQYF,TGCAGCGTTGTGGCGCAGGGGTTTGTAGAGACCCAGTACTTC
.,TRBD2,TRBV20-1,TRBJ2-5,CSAPRRVGGETQYF,TGCAGTGCCCCCCGAAGGGTGGGAGGGGAGACCCAGTACTTC
few,TRBD1,TRBV2,TRBJ2-3,CASLDRVWADTQYF,TGTGCCAGCTTGGACAGGGTATGGGCAGATACGCAGTATTTT
.,.,TRBV24-1,TRBJ2-1,CATSVSLPGTQEDEQFF,TGTGCCACCAGTGTCTCCCTACCCGGGACACAGGAGGATGAGCAGTTCTTC
few,.,TRBV20-1,TRBJ1-5,CSAREGAGNQPQHF,TGCAGTGCTAGGGAAGGGGCCGGTAATCAGCCCCAGCATTTT
.,TRBD2,TRBV7-3,TRBJ2-3,CASSQTSGKSTDTQYF,TGTGCCAGCAGCCAAACTAGCGGGAAGAGCACAGATACGCAGTATTTT
once,.,TRBV20-1,TRBJ2-1,CSAKDLGHTIYNEQFF,TGCAGTGCCAAAGACCTAGGACACACGATCTACAATGAGCAGTTCTTC
.,.,TRBV2,TRBJ1-6,CASRERGGNSPLHF,TGTGCCAGCAGGGAGAGAGGGGGGAATTCACCCCTCCACTTT
.,.,TRBV28,TRBJ2-3,CASSSPTSTDTQYF,TGTGCCAGCAGTTCTCCGACCAGCACAGATACGCAGTATTTT
few,TRBD1,TRBV6-1,TRBJ1-5,CASRQGSTNLYQPQHF,TGTGCCAGCCGACAGGGGTCCACCAATTTATATCAGCCCCAGCATTTT
.,.,TRBV7-2,TRBJ2-7,CASSLGRDIPSYEQYF,TGTGCCAGCAGCTTAGGGCGAGACATTCCCTCCTACGAGCAGTACTTC
few,.,TRBV21-1,TRBJ1-2,CASSKAEWTDYGYTF,TGTGCCAGCAGCAAAGCAGAATGGACTGACTATGGCTACACCTTC
.,.,TRBV20-1,TRBJ2-5,CSARGLLNLGETQYF,TGCAGTGCTAGGGGTCTATTAAACCTTGGGGAGACCCAGTACTTC
.,.,TRBV12-3/TRBV12-4,TRBJ2-1,CASAYGAGRHNNEQFF,TGTGCCAGCGCCTACGGGGCAGGGAGACATAACAATGAGCAGTTCTTC
.,.,TRBV19,TRBJ2-2,CASSPIGGTGELFF,TGTGCCAGTAGTCCGATTGGGGGGACCGGGGAGCTGTTTTTT
.,TRBD1,TRBV27,TRBJ2-5,CASRRGGYPETQYF,TGTGCCAGCAGGAGAGGGGGCTACCCAGAGACCCAGTACTTC
.,.,TRBV24-1,TRBJ2-1,CATSDVAGTLQEQFF,TGTGCCACCAGTGATGTGGCCGGGACTCTACAAGAGCAGTTCTTC
few,TRBD1,TRBV7-2,TRBJ1-5,CASSSRGTELHQPQHF,TGTGCCAGCAGCTCCCGGGGGACAGAGCTTCATCAGCCCCAGCATTTT
.,TRBD2,TRBV7-8,TRBJ2-1,CASSLGFGGSSYNEQFF,TGTGCCAGCAGCTTAGGTTTCGGGGGGAGCTCCTACAATGAGCAGTTCTTC
.,.,TRBV2,TRBJ2-6,CASSLLSSGANVLTF,TGTGCCAGCAGTTTACTCAGCTCTGGGGCCAACGTCCTGACTTTC
.,TRBD2,TRBV4-1,TRBJ2-7,CASSQGTSGNYEQYF,TGCGCCAGCAGCCAAGGGACTAGCGGGAACTACGAGCAGTACTTC
.,TRBD2,TRBV6-1,TRBJ2-3,CASSEGLVAGGLTDTQYF,TGTGCCAGCAGTGAAGGACTAGTAGCGGGGGGACTCACAGATACGCAGTATTTT
few,.,TRBV29-1,TRBJ1-2,CSVVTGNYGYTF,TGCAGCGTTGTTACAGGGAACTATGGCTACACCTTC
few,.,TRBV20-1,TRBJ1-2,CSAGTEANYGYTF,TGCAGTGCCGGGACGGAGGCTAACTATGGCTACACCTTC
.,.,TRBV5-1,TRBJ2-3,CASSPTGDTQYF,TGCGCCAGCAGCCCGACTGGAGATACGCAGTATTTT
.,TRBD2,TRBV20-1,TRBJ2-7,CSAGLAGGWEQYF,TGCAGTGCCGGACTAGCGGGAGGTTGGGAGCAGTACTTC
few,TRBD2,TRBV25-1,TRBJ2-3,CASSEVAGVADTQYF,TGTGCCAGCAGTGAAGTAGCGGGAGTGGCAGATACGCAGTATTTT
few,.,TRBV15,TRBJ2-1,CATSREYGAGEQFF,TGTGCCACCAGCAGAGAGTACGGGGCGGGTGAGCAGTTCTTC
.,.,TRBV30,TRBJ2-1,CAWSRVVRLNEQFF,TGTGCCTGGAGTAGGGTGGTCCGGCTCAATGAGCAGTTCTTC
few,.,TRBV21-1,TRBJ1-2,CASSKGFEGTGRRGYTF,TGTGCCAGCAGCAAAGGGTTCGAGGGGACAGGGAGAAGAGGCTACACCTTC
few,.,TRBV27,TRBJ2-2,CASSPTPPGTRNTGELFF,TGTGCCAGCAGCCCCACCCCTCCCGGGACGAGAAACACCGGGGAGCTGTTTTTT
once,TRBD2,TRBV20-1,TRBJ2-5,CSARDRAGGHQETQYF,TGCAGTGCTAGAGATCGTGCGGGAGGCCACCAAGAGACCCAGTACTTC
few,TRBD1,TRBV5-4,TRBJ1-1,CASSMDRGGTEAFF,TGTGCCAGCAGCATGGACAGGGGGGGCACTGAAGCTTTCTTT
.,.,TRBV10-3,TRBJ2-3,CAISESESDTQYF,TGTGCCATCAGTGAGTCTGAGTCAGATACGCAGTATTTT
.,.,TRBV7-2,TRBJ1-6,CASSSTGTSPLHF,TGTGCCAGCAGTTCCACAGGGACTTCACCCCTCCACTTT
few,.,TRBV6-1,TRBJ1-1,CASSEGLYPTMNTEAFF,TGTGCCAGCAGTGAAGGACTTTATCCAACAATGAACACTGAAGCTTTCTTT
.,.,TRBV4-1,TRBJ1-5,CASSHPLDTQHF,TGCGCCAGCAGCCACCCGTTGGATACGCAGCATTTT
.,.,TRBV28,TRBJ2-2,CASSRGNTGELFF,TGTGCCAGCAGTAGGGGCAACACCGGGGAGCTGTTTTTT
.,.,TRBV19,TRBJ2-7,CASSLGISYEQYF,TGTGCCAGTAGTCTAGGCATCTCCTACGAGCAGTACTTC
.,.,TRBV7-3,TRBJ2-7,CASSSGLNEQYF,TGTGCCAGCAGCTCCGGACTCAACGAGCAGTACTTC
.,.,TRBV20-1,TRBJ2-1,CSARDLARVNNEQFF,TGCAGTGCTAGAGATCTCGCGCGAGTTAACAATGAGCAGTTCTTC
.,.,TRBV4-1,TRBJ2-5,CASSQGGTNQETQYF,TGCGCCAGCAGCCAAGGAGGGACCAACCAAGAGACCCAGTACTTC
.,.,TRBV6-1,TRBJ2-1,CASRFFSNEQFF,TGTGCCAGCCGCTTTTTTTCCAATGAGCAGTTCTTC
.,.,TRBV2,TRBJ2-2,CASSQTNTGELFF,TGTGCCAGCAGTCAGACCAACACCGGGGAGCTGTTTTTT
once,.,TRBV6-5,TRBJ2-1,CASSYDGSRDEQFF,TGTGCCAGCAGTTACGATGGTAGCAGGGATGAGCAGTTCTTC
.,.,TRBV6-5,TRBJ2-3,CASSYPRGGGTDTQYF,TGTGCCAGCAGTTACCCCAGAGGAGGAGGCACAGATACGCAGTATTTT
few,TRBD2,TRBV10-3,TRBJ2-3,CAISESGTSGSWSDTQYF,TGTGCCATCAGTGAGTCAGGGACTAGCGGGAGTTGGTCAGATACGCAGTATTTT
few,.,TRBV20-1,TRBJ1-5,CSAYNRAGWVNQPQHF,TGCAGTGCCTATAACAGGGCAGGATGGGTAAATCAGCCCCAGCATTTT
.,TRBD1,TRBV20-1,TRBJ2-3,CSGRQGVTDTQYF,TGCAGTGGCCGACAGGGCGTCACAGATACGCAGTATTTT
.,.,TRBV20-1,TRBJ1-6,CSAADSESSPLHF,TGCAGTGCGGCGGACAGCGAAAGCTCACCCCTCCACTTT
.,.,TRBV29-1,TRBJ1-5,CSVGSGNQPQHF,TGCAGCGTTGGGAGCGGCAATCAGCCCCAGCATTTT
once,TRBD2,TRBV6-5,TRBJ2-7,CASSYSPGLAGGSYEQYF,TGTGCCAGCAGTTACTCGCCCGGACTAGCGGGAGGGTCCTACGAGCAGTACTTC
few,TRBD2,TRBV7-6,TRBJ2-7,CASSLELAGAYEQYF,TGTGCCAGCAGCTTAGAGTTAGCGGGAGCCTACGAGCAGTACTTC
.,.,TRBV7-3,TRBJ2-1,CASSLMGPGASDEQFF,TGTGCCAGCAGCTTAATGGGGCCGGGAGCGTCTGATGAGCAGTTCTTC
.,TRBD1,TRBV7-9,TRBJ2-5,CASSSGGQTQYF,TGTGCCAGCAGCTCAGGGGGCCAGACCCAGTACTTC
.,TRBD2,TRBV29-1,TRBJ2-5,CSVGFASGREQETQYF,TGCAGCGTTGGCTTTGCTAGCGGGAGGGAACAAGAGACCCAGTACTTC